These T cell receptor beta chains were read from a single sample in a study of blood T cell repertoires in COVID-19. Sequenced by immunoSEQ multiplex PCR; TCRdb stores in-frame clones only, minus some. The sample holds approximately 110,000 clones, more than 75% seen once. What was sequenced was peripheral blood. Source of these receptors: a man aged 40-55 years with acute or convalescent COVID-19. CDR3s include the opening cysteine and the closing phenylalanine or tryptophan. Fields, in order: J gene, clone size, D gene, V gene, CDR3 DNA, CDR3 protein. D genes are given only for firm matches. Rows may omit the clone size; those that give it use once, few, many or a size class.

TRBJ2-3 . . TRBV30 TGTGCCTGGGGGCTGGCGGGGGCCACAGATACGCAGTATTTT CAWGLAGATDTQYF
TRBJ2-1 . TRBD2 TRBV6-1 TGTGCCAGCAGTGAAGCGTTGAGACTAGCGGGGGGCAATGAGCAGTTCTTC CASSEALRLAGGNEQFF
TRBJ2-1 . TRBD1 TRBV15 TGTGCCACCAGCAGACCGGGACAGGGGTATTCGGGGACCCTGGATGAGCAGTTCTTC CATSRPGQGYSGTLDEQFF
TRBJ1-5 . . TRBV30 TGTGCCTGGGCGGTAGGGGCTGGCAATCAGCCCCAGCATTTT CAWAVGAGNQPQHF
TRBJ1-4 once TRBD1 TRBV19 TGTGCCAGTAGTGCGCAGGACAGGGTCTCTGAAAAACTGTTTTTT CASSAQDRVSEKLFF
TRBJ1-2 . . TRBV12-3/TRBV12-4 TGTGCCACCTTCGGGGGGTCCTACTATGGCTACACCTTC CATFGGSYYGYTF
TRBJ2-3 . . TRBV5-6 TGTGCCAGCAGCTTGAGATTGATGGGCAGGGGCGGATCAGATACGCAGTATTTT CASSLRLMGRGGSDTQYF
TRBJ1-2 . TRBD1 TRBV4-1 TGCGCCAGCAGCGAGACAGGGAGTGTTCTAGGTGGCTACACCTTC CASSETGSVLGGYTF
TRBJ2-1 . . TRBV24-1 TGTGCCACGAAAAACAGGGTTCCCTCTGATGAGCAGTTCTTC CATKNRVPSDEQFF
TRBJ1-3 few . TRBV7-9 TGTGCCAGCAGCTTAGCGTTGGCAGCTGGAAACACCATATATTTT CASSLALAAGNTIYF
TRBJ2-5 few . TRBV6-6 TGTGCCAGCAGTTATGGGGACCCCCGGGAGAGGGAGACCCAGTACTTC CASSYGDPRERETQYF
TRBJ2-7 . . TRBV5-1 TGCGCCAGCAGCTTGGACGTGGGGGGCGAGCAGTACTTC CASSLDVGGEQYF
TRBJ1-6 . . TRBV19 TGTGCCAGTACCCCGGACATGTTGGATTCACCCCTCCACTTT CASTPDMLDSPLHF
TRBJ2-7 . . TRBV30 TGTGCCTGGAGCCGCCGCCGGGGGGCTAGCTCCTACGAGCAGTACTTC CAWSRRRGASSYEQYF